The clone carrying this T cell receptor (beta chain) has only one observation. The CDR3 spans 15 residues. From germline, CDR1 is MGHRA and CDR2 YSYEKL. The germline V and J ends were trimmed by 3 bases and 3 bases, with 15 bases remaining between them. The sample belongs to a study of control samples from healthy donors and cancer patients. Profiled with immunoSEQ multiplex PCR; TCRdb holds only in-frame clones, not every one. The repertoire has some 96,000 clones, 87% of them found once; the top ten carry about 20%. The chain joins TRBV4-1 to TRBJ2-7; TRBD1 might be the D (7 bases). Sequenced material: blood. The receptor was derived from a woman between 45 and 60 years old in good health. In nucleotides, the CDR3 is TGCGCCAGCAGCCAGGAGGGGACAGAAAACTACGAGCAGTACTTC. Translation gives CASSQEGTENYEQYF.